Here is one T cell receptor beta chain with its context. Its cognate antigen is unknown. The V end lost 0 bases, the J end lost 8 bases, and 22 bases lay between the germline ends. The CDR3 spans 17 residues. Germline CDR1 reads LGHNA; CDR2 reads YNFKEQ. The sample belongs to a study of cytomegalovirus exposure and HLA in healthy donors. Study information: In an early release, HLA-typed donors contributed tens of millions of unique TCR sequences.

Study-level results: The authors considered a cluster of highly shared sequence variants likely to be a sequencing artifact. The listing of 160 or so TCR beta chains classed them as cytomegalovirus-associated.

At sampling all donors were nominally healthy, likely with unrecorded immune exposures. A multiplex PCR was run with 60 Vbeta primers and 13 Jbeta primers. Sequencing was performed with immunoSEQ multiplex PCR; in TCRdb, only in-frame clones are kept and a portion is missing. The sample has some 200,000 clones; around 70% are singletons. The receptor's source is a middle-aged man in good health and CMV-seropositive. The source material was PBMCs. The V and J genes are TRBV4-2 and TRBJ1-2; D not resolved. CDR3 DNA sequence: TGTGCCAGCAGCCAAGAAGTAGGGAGAGAGAGCTCGATAGGCTACACCTTC. As protein: CASSQEVGRESSIGYTF.